A selection of T cell receptor beta chains follows, all from one sample in a study of CD8 T cells in Susac syndrome. TCRdb ran MiXCR on the immunoSEQ multiplex PCR reads and lists one entry per CDR3 protein. The data hold some 260,000 distinct CDR3 sequences, with around 95% observed a single time. The sample comprised CD4+ T cells from PBMCs. The receptors were sampled from a human donor with multiple sclerosis. CDR3s include the opening cysteine and the closing phenylalanine or tryptophan. A D gene is named only where the DNA matches it firmly. Clone size is given for some rows only: seen once, a few or many times, or a class if the clone is expanded.

V	D	J	size	CDR3	DNA
TRBV18	NA	TRBJ2-1	NA	CASSSRARSGNEQFF	TGTGCCAGCTCATCCCGGGCCAGGTCGGGCAATGAGCAGTTCTTC
TRBV12-3/TRBV12-4	TRBD2	TRBJ2-1	NA	CASTPGLATYNEQFF	TGTGCCAGCACCCCCGGACTAGCGACCTACAATGAGCAGTTCTTC
TRBV7-8	NA	TRBJ2-3	NA	CASSLAALLTDTQYF	TGTGCCAGCAGCTTAGCGGCCCTTCTCACAGATACGCAGTATTTT
TRBV2	NA	TRBJ1-4	NA	CASRGTGPNEKLFF	TGTGCCAGCCGGGGGACGGGGCCAAATGAAAAACTGTTTTTT
TRBV5-1	NA	TRBJ2-5	once	CASSLGVGYDQETQYF	TGCGCCAGCAGCTTGGGGGTTGGATATGACCAAGAGACCCAGTACTTC
TRBV6-4	NA	TRBJ2-3	NA	CASSQQGPPGDTQYF	TGTGCCAGCAGCCAACAGGGCCCCCCGGGAGATACGCAGTATTTT
TRBV10-3	NA	TRBJ1-2	NA	CAISPGDLGYGYTF	TGTGCCATCAGTCCAGGGGATCTCGGCTATGGCTACACCTTC
TRBV9	NA	TRBJ1-5	NA	CASSPLGGSGQPQHF	TGTGCCAGCAGCCCCTTGGGGGGTTCGGGTCAGCCCCAGCATTTT
TRBV9	NA	TRBJ2-1	NA	CASSVEESADGYYNEQFF	TGTGCCAGCAGCGTAGAGGAGTCAGCGGACGGATACTACAATGAGCAGTTCTTC
TRBV20-1	TRBD1	TRBJ1-2	NA	CSARAWGQGVPVNYGYTF	TGCAGTGCTAGGGCTTGGGGACAGGGGGTCCCTGTTAACTATGGCTACACCTTC
TRBV20-1	NA	TRBJ2-2	NA	CSARVGGPNTGELFF	TGCAGTGCTAGAGTCGGGGGTCCAAACACCGGGGAGCTGTTTTTT
TRBV7-8	NA	TRBJ1-5	few	CASSSLGQPQHF	TGTGCCAGCAGCTCCCTCGGACAGCCCCAGCATTTT
TRBV29-1	TRBD2	TRBJ2-3	NA	CSVISNSGSTQYF	TGCAGCGTTATATCCAATAGCGGGAGTACGCAGTATTTT
TRBV6-2/TRBV6-3	NA	TRBJ2-2	NA	CASSYPLGELFF	TGTGCCAGCAGTTATCCTCTCGGGGAGCTGTTTTTT
TRBV24-1	TRBD2	TRBJ2-3	NA	CATSDFGLADTRDTQYF	TGTGCCACCAGTGATTTCGGGCTAGCGGATACAAGAGATACGCAGTATTTT